A selection of T cell receptor beta chains follows, all from one sample in a study of blood T cell repertoires in COVID-19. TCRdb's copy holds only in-frame clones and misses some; the assay was immunoSEQ multiplex PCR. The sample lists 99,000 or so clones; roughly nine tenths were seen once. The sequenced material came from peripheral blood. Receptor source: a human donor in a cohort sampled during active COVID-19. Both conserved end residues are part of each CDR3. D genes are given only for firm matches. The size of a clone is reported for some rows only, either as once, few or many, or as a class for expanded clones.

D,V,size,J,DNA,CDR3
-,TRBV21-1,-,TRBJ1-5,TGTGCCAGCAGCAAAGCGGGGCAGAGTAGCAATCAGCCCCAGCATTTT,CASSKAGQSSNQPQHF
-,TRBV24-1,-,TRBJ1-2,TGTGCCACCAGTGATCCCGGACAGAACCCCTATGGCTACACCTTC,CATSDPGQNPYGYTF
-,TRBV19,-,TRBJ1-6,TGTGCCAGTAGTATCCCCTCGTCACCCCTCCACTTT,CASSIPSSPLHF
TRBD2,TRBV11-2,-,TRBJ2-2,TGTGCCAGCAGCTTAGACGGGGGGTCTGTCGGGGAGCTGTTTTTT,CASSLDGGSVGELFF
TRBD2,TRBV11-2,-,TRBJ2-1,TGTGCCAGCGGGCAGGGGACTAGCGGGAGGGTTGTGGACAATGAGCAGTTCTTC,CASGQGTSGRVVDNEQFF
-,TRBV12-2,-,TRBJ2-5,TGTGCAAGTCGTTCCACCGTAGCGGGCCGGGGGGAGACCCAGTACTTC,CASRSTVAGRGETQYF
TRBD1,TRBV11-2,-,TRBJ2-5,TGTGCCAGCAGCCAAGACAGGGGACAAGAGACCCAGTACTTC,CASSQDRGQETQYF
TRBD1,TRBV28,-,TRBJ2-1,TGTGCCAGCAGTTACTTAGACAGTTTGGGCAGGGGGCTATATTGGTCCTACAATGAGCAGTTCTTC,CASSYLDSLGRGLYWSYNEQFF
-,TRBV27,-,TRBJ2-7,TGTGCCAGCAGTTTGAGCAGGTCCCGTGAGCAGTACTTC,CASSLSRSREQYF
TRBD1,TRBV7-3,once,TRBJ2-1,TGTGCCAGCAGACAGACAGGGTCCTACAATGAGCAGTTCTTC,CASRQTGSYNEQFF
TRBD2,TRBV28,-,TRBJ2-1,TGTGCCAGCAGTTTGTCTAGCGGGCCCTACAATGAGCAGTTCTTC,CASSLSSGPYNEQFF
TRBD1,TRBV10-1,-,TRBJ2-3,TGCGCCAGCAGTGAACCGCCGGGACAGGGGGACCGAGATACGCAGTATTTT,CASSEPPGQGDRDTQYF
-,TRBV20-1,-,TRBJ2-6,TGCAGTGCTAGTTCTGTAATGGGGGCCAACGTCCTGACTTTC,CSASSVMGANVLTF
-,TRBV2,-,TRBJ2-5,TGTGCCGGCACGGGACTCCAAGAGACCCAGTACTTC,CAGTGLQETQYF
TRBD1,TRBV7-6,-,TRBJ2-7,TGTGCCAGCAGCCCCGGACGGGACAGAGAATACGAGCAGTACTTC,CASSPGRDREYEQYF
-,TRBV4-3,-,TRBJ1-6,TGCGCCAGCAGCCAATTTCTTCAGGTTCAAAATTCACCCCTCCACTTT,CASSQFLQVQNSPLHF
-,TRBV7-2,once,TRBJ2-7,TGTGCCAGCAGCTTAGAGGAGGGGGCCTTTTACGAGCAGTACTTC,CASSLEEGAFYEQYF
-,TRBV3-1/TRBV3-2,-,TRBJ2-7,TGTGCCAGCAGCCAAGATGGGCTAAAAATCTACGAGCAGTACTTC,CASSQDGLKIYEQYF
TRBD2,TRBV3-1/TRBV3-2,once,TRBJ2-5,TGTGCCAGCAGCCAACAGGGCGGGGGGCCAGAGACCCAGTACTTC,CASSQQGGGPETQYF
TRBD1,TRBV6-1,-,TRBJ1-3,TGTGCCAGCAGTGAAAGCCCAGGGGGATTTGGAAACACCATATATTTT,CASSESPGGFGNTIYF
TRBD1,TRBV5-5,-,TRBJ1-6,TGTGCCAGCAGGGCCGGGACAGGGGCTCCTAATTCACCCCTCCACTTT,CASRAGTGAPNSPLHF
-,TRBV28,once,TRBJ2-3,TGTGCCAGCCGGGGAAGCACAGATACGCAGTATTTT,CASRGSTDTQYF
TRBD2,TRBV7-3,-,TRBJ2-3,TGTGCCAGCAGCTTTGGGACTAGCGCAAATACGCAGTATTTT,CASSFGTSANTQYF
TRBD2,TRBV5-1,once,TRBJ2-3,TGCGCCAGCAGCTTGGCGGGGGGAGAATTGTCAGATACGCAGTATTTT,CASSLAGGELSDTQYF
TRBD2,TRBV2,-,TRBJ2-3,TGTGCCAGCAGCCTAGCGGGAGGGGGGGCAGATACGCAGTATTTT,CASSLAGGGADTQYF
-,TRBV11-1,-,TRBJ2-1,TGTGCCAGCAGCTTAACAGGAAATGAGCAGTTCTTC,CASSLTGNEQFF
-,TRBV10-2,-,TRBJ2-7,TGCGCCAGCAGTTCCCGACAGGCCTACGAGCAGTACTTC,CASSSRQAYEQYF
-,TRBV3-1/TRBV3-2,once,TRBJ1-2,TGTGCCAGCAGCCAAGATGGGGGGGGAGCGGCATATGGCTACACCTTC,CASSQDGGGAAYGYTF
-,TRBV29-1,-,TRBJ2-3,TGCAGCGTCGCTGAAGGGGTGGCTAGCACAGATACGCAGTATTTT,CSVAEGVASTDTQYF
-,TRBV5-4,-,TRBJ1-1,TGTGCCAGCAGCTTGGCCGGGTATTCCACTGAAGCTTTCTTT,CASSLAGYSTEAFF